These 2 T cell receptor beta chains were sequenced from one sample in a study of T cell changes during pregnancy in multiple sclerosis. Method: immunoSEQ multiplex PCR; TCRdb's copy keeps in-frame clones and lacks some. This table has about 44,000 clones, approximately 93% appearing once. The source was CD4+ T cells from peripheral blood mononuclear cells, collected in the first trimester of pregnancy. The receptors derive from a female donor with multiple sclerosis, enrolled in a pregnancy study.

The genes are TRBV2 and TRBJ1-2; TRBD1 is a possible D gene (5 bases). In germline, CDR1 is SNHLY, CDR2 FYNNEI. V dropped 1 base and J dropped 0 bases, with 12 bases sitting between them. This CDR3 is 16 amino acids long. The CDR3 loop is CASSEDVAGPNYGYTF. CDR3 bases: TGTGCCAGCAGTGAAGACGTTGCGGGACCTAACTATGGCTACACCTTC. Supplemented by reference TRBV2 and TRBJ1-2, the full variable domain reads EPEVTQTPSHQVTQMGQEVILRCVPISNHLYFYWYRQILGQKVEFLVSFYNNEISEKSEIFDDQFSVERPDGSNFTLKIRSTKLEDSAMYFCASSEDVAGPNYGYTFGSGTRLTVV.

The chain carries TRBV7-3 and TRBJ2-3; no clear D. V was shortened by 1 base and J by 8 bases, with 13 bases between the two germline ends. The CDR3 runs 14 residues. Germline V gene lookup returns CDR1 SGHTA and CDR2 FQGTGA. CDR3 residues: CASSLIAPPGTQYF. DNA of the CDR3: TGTGCCAGCAGCTTAATTGCGCCCCCCGGTACGCAGTATTTT.